This T cell receptor beta chain was sequenced for a study of identical twins (dated by TCRdb to between 2015 and 2016). As for the study more broadly: To test whether fetal clonotypes persist, this study deep-sequenced TCR alpha and beta repertoires from monozygotic twins, from unrelated adults of various ages, and from cord blood. Replicate twin experiments were performed at different times using different library preparation protocols to rule out contamination.

Only healthy Caucasian donors were included. Three pairs of female monozygotic twins, all aged about 18 to 29 years, made up the twin cohort. RNA for TCR libraries was isolated from peripheral blood mononuclear cells. With respect to this clonotype: There is no known antigen for this receptor. The sample holds no much larger clone one base away, and base qualities are not on file.

The paper as a whole reports these results and caveats: Out-of-frame TCR alpha sequences shared between twins showed an excess of low generation-probability sequences compared with coincidental sharing between unrelated individuals. In beta out-of-frame sequences, excess twin sharing was weaker, because having fewer shared sequences lowered the signal-to-noise ratio. Fewer insertions were carried by abundant cord blood beta clonotypes; a weaker similar trend was observed in young adult naive repertoires, while no such trend was observed in memory repertoires. Because the same donors could not be followed over many years, conclusions were based on cross-sectional statistical analysis. Invariant T cells such as MAIT and iNKT could partly confound zero-insertion analyses, although diverse VJ usage argued against such confounding for most clonotypes. Recombination models systematically underestimated out-of-frame TCR alpha sharing in monozygotic twins but agreed with sharing between unrelated individuals.

Library method: 5' RACE. The reads were generated on an Illumina HiSeq 2000. A universal primer binding site was introduced by template switching, and a unique molecular identifier was present in the final cDNA, enabling accurate counting of TCR cDNA molecules. Specific primers in the conserved constant-segment region were used to synthesize first-strand cDNA for the TCR alpha and beta chains. To control for contamination, every cDNA library was double barcoded, receiving both a SMART-Mk sample barcode and Illumina barcodes. Two successive PCR steps introduced TruSeq adapter sequences along with Illumina sample barcodes. TCR alpha and beta cDNA libraries were sequenced on the Illumina HiSeq platform with custom primers. The authors' pipeline ran thus. MiGEC processed the raw reads to extract unique molecular identifiers, while MiXCR was used to determine the CDR3 positions. For each individual, recombination models were inferred using an EM algorithm with the repgenHMM and IGoR tools. Shared clonotype analysis was performed with the tcR package in R, normalizing sharing by the product of cloneset sizes. Out-of-frame nonproductive sequences were analyzed to study raw recombination free of thymic and clonal selection effects. TCRdb took the public reads, trimmed them with fastp at Q25, ran MiXCR for clone calling and kept in-frame beta chains. Every entry covers one CDR3 protein and lists the most common genes and DNA from its rows. These V and J calls originate from TCRdb's pipeline instead of the authors' own analysis. This sample gives hundreds of thousands of distinct CDR3 sequences in total; around 12% of them show up just once. 1.5% to 2% of the sample goes to the ten largest clones.

Between the V and J ends, shortened by 6 bases and 2 bases respectively, the junction contains 14 bases. Reading from cysteine to phenylalanine, the CDR3 counts 14 amino acids. Only the CDR3 part of the read is kept: 42 bases, read in frame from the first base. Separately, the same data were catalogued under a study of yellow fever vaccine responses in identical twins. The second study, in turn, reports: According to the authors, in identical twins the way T cells responded to vaccination appeared partly convergent and partly personalized. In identical twins, the study followed T cell clones that responded to the vaccine with precision.

The clonotype originates from a woman under 30 in good health. The chain joins TRBV12-3 or TRBV12-4 to TRBJ2-7; TRBD2 is possibly the D segment (6 matching bases). What was sequenced was PBMCs. This receptor has the CDR3 CASSRSPGAYEQYF. The nucleotide sequence reads TGTGCCAGCAGCCGCAGCCCGGGGGCCTACGAGCAGTACTTC.